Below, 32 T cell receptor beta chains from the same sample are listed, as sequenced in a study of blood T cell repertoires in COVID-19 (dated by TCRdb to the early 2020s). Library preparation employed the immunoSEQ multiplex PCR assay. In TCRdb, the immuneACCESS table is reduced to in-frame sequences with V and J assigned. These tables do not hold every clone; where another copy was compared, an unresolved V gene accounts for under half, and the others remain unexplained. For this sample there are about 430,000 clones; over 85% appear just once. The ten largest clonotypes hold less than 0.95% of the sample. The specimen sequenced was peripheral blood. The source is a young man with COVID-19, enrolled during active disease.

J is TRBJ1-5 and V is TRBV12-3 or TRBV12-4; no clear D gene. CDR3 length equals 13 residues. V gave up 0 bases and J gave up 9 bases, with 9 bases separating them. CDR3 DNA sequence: TGTGCCAGCAGTTTAGCCCCTTCTCTGCCCCAGCATTTT. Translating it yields CASSLAPSLPQHF.

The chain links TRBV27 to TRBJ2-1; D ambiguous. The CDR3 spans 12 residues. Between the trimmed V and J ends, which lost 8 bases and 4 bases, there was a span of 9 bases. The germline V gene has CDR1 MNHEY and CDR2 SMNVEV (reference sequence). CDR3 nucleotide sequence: TGTGCCAGCTCGACACTGTACAATGAGCAGTTCTTC. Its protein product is CASSTLYNEQFF.

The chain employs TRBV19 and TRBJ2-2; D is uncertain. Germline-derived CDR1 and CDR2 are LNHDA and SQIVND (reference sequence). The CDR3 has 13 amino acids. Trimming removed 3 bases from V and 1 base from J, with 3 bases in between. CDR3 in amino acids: CASSIQNTGELFF. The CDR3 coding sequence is TGTGCCAGTAGTATCCAGAACACCGGGGAGCTGTTTTTT.

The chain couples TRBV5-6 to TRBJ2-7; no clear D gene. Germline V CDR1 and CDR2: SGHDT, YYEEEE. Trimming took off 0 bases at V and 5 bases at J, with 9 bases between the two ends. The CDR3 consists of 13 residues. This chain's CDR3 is CASSLDQSDEQYF. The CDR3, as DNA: TGTGCCAGCAGCTTGGATCAGTCCGACGAGCAGTACTTC. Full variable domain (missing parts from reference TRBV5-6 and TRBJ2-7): DAGVTQSPTHLIKTRGQQVTLRCSPKSGHDTVSWYQQALGQGPQFIFQYYEEEERQRGNFPDRFSGHQFPNYSSELNVNALLLGDSALYLCASSLDQSDEQYFGPGTRLTVT.

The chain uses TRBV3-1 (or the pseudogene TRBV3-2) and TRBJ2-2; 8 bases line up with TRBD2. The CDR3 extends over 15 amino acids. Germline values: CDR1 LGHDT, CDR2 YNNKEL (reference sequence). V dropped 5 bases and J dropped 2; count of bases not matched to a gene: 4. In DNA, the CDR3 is TGTGCCAGCAGCACCGGGACTAGAAACACCGGGGAGCTGTTTTTT. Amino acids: CASSTGTRNTGELFF.

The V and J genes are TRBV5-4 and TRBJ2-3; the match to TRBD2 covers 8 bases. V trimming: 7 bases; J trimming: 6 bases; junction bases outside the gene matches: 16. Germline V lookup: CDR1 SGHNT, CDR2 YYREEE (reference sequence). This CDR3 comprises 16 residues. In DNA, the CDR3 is TGTGCCAGCCTCCCAGGGCGGGAGGTCTCATCCGATACGCAGTATTTT. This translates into CASLPGREVSSDTQYF.

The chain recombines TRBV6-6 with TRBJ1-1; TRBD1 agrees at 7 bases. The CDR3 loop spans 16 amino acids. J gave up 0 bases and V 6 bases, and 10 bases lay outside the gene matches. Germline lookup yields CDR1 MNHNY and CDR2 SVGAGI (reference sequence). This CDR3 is CASSSARGLVNTEAFF. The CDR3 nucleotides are TGTGCCAGCAGCTCGGCTAGGGGGCTAGTGAACACTGAAGCTTTCTTT.

The CDR3 is CASSYTRQGTYNEQFF. CDR3 nucleotide sequence: TGTGCCAGCAGTTACACTAGACAGGGTACCTACAATGAGCAGTTCTTC. The V call is TRBV6-2 or TRBV6-3, the J call TRBJ2-1, with 7 nucleotides matching TRBD1. Trimming removed 2 bases from V and 2 bases from J; junction bases left unmatched: 6. CDR3 length: 16 residues. Per the germline V gene, CDR1 is MNHEY and CDR2 is SVGEGT.

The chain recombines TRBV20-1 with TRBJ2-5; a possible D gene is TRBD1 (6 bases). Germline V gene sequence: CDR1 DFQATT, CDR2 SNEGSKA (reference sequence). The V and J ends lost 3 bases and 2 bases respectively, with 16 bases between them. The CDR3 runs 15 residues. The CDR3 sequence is CSASPSAGAQETQYF. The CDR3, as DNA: TGCAGTGCTAGTCCTTCGGCAGGGGCGCAAGAGACCCAGTACTTC.

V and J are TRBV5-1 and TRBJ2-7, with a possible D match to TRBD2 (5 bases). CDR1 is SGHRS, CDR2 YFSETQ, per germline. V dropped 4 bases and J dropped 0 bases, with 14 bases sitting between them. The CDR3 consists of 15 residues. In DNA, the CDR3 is TGCGCCAGCAGCCCCGGACTGGCAAGCTCCTACGAGCAGTACTTC. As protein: CASSPGLASSYEQYF.

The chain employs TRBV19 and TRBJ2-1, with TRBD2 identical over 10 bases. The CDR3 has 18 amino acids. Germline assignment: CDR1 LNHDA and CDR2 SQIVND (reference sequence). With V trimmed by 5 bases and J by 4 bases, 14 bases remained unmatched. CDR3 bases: TGTGCCAGTAGTGTCCCTCCTCTAGCGGGGGATTCATACAATGAGCAGTTCTTC. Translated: CASSVPPLAGDSYNEQFF.

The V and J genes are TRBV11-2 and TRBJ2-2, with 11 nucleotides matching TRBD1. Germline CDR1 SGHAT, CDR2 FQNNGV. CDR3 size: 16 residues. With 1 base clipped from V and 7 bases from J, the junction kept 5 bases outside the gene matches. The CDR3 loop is CASSLGSGTGGGELFF. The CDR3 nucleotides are TGTGCCAGCAGCTTAGGGTCCGGGACAGGGGGCGGGGAGCTGTTTTTT.

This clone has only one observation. CDR3 DNA sequence: TGTGCCAGCTCGTATCCTCAGGGGGCCGGAGAGACCCAGTACTTC. Its translation is CASSYPQGAGETQYF. The chain joins TRBV18 to TRBJ2-5; 8 bases are shared with TRBD1. V trimming: 6 bases; J trimming: 4 bases; junction bases outside the gene matches: 10. The CDR3 runs to 15 residues. Germline CDR1 is KGHSH and CDR2 is LQKENI.

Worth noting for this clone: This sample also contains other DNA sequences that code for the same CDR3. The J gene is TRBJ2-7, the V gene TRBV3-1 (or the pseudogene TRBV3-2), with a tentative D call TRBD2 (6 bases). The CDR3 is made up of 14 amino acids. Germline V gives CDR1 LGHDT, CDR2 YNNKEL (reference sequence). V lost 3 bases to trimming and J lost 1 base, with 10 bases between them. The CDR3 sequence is CASSHRDSSYEQYF. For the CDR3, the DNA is TGTGCCAGCAGCCACCGGGACTCGTCCTACGAGCAGTACTTC.

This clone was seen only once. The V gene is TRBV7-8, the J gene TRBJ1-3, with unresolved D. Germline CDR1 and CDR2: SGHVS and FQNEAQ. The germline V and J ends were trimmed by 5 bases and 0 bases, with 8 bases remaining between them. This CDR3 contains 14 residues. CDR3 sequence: CASSLTDSGNTIYF. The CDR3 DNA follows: TGTGCCAGCAGCCTTACAGACTCTGGAAACACCATATATTTT.

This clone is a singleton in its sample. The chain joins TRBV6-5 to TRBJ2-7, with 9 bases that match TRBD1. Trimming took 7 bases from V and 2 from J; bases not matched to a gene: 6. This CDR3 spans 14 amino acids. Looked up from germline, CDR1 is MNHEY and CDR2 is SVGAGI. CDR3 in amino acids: CASTKTGGTYEQYF. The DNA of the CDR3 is TGTGCCAGCACTAAGACAGGGGGAACCTACGAGCAGTACTTC.

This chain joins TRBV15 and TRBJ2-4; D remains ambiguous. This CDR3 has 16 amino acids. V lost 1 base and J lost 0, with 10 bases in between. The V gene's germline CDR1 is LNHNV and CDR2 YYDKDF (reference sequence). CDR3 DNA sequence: TGTGCCACCAGCAGAGTGCTGAGACTAGCCAAAAACATTCAGTACTTC. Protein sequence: CATSRVLRLAKNIQYF.

CDR3 nucleotide sequence: TGTGCCAGCAGTCTCACCTCTGGCGGGCAGCAGTATTTT. Translating it yields CASSLTSGGQQYF. The chain links TRBV27 to TRBJ2-3; D may be TRBD2 (5 bases). Germline loops: CDR1 MNHEY, CDR2 SMNVEV (reference sequence). The CDR3 is 13 residues long. The V end lost 5 bases, the J end lost 11 bases, and 17 bases lay between the germline ends.

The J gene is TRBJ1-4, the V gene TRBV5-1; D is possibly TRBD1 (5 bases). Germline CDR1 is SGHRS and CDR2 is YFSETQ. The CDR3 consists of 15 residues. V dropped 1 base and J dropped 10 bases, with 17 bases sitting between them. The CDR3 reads CASSLSGQGGGKLFF. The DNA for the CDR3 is TGCGCCAGCAGCTTGTCGGGCCAGGGCGGGGGAAAACTGTTTTTT.

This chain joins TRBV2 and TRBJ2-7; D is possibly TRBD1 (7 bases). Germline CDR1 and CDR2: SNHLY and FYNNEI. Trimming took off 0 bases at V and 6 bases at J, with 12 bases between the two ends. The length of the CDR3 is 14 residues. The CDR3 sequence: CASSEAVQGGEQYF. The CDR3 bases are TGTGCCAGCAGTGAAGCGGTTCAGGGGGGCGAGCAGTACTTC.

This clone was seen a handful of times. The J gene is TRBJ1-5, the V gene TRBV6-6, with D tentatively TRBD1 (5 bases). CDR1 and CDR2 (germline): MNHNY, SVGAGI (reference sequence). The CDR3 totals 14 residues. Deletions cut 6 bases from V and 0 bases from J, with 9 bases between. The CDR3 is CASSDSYSNQPQHF. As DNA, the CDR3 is TGTGCCAGCAGCGACAGCTATAGCAATCAGCCCCAGCATTTT.

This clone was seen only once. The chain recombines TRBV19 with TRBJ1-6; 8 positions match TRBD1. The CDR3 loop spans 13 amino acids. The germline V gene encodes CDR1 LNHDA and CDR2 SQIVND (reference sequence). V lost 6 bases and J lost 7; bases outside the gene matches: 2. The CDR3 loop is CASRDRVNSPLHF. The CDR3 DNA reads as TGTGCCAGTAGGGACAGGGTGAATTCACCCCTCCACTTT.

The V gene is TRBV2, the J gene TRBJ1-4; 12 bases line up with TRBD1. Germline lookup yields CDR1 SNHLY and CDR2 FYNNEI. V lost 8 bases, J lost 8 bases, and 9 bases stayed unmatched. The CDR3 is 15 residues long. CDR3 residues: CASRTTGTGGEKLFF. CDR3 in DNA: TGTGCCAGCCGAACGACCGGGACAGGGGGCGAAAAACTGTTTTTT. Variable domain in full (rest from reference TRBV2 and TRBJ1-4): EPEVTQTPSHQVTQMGQEVILRCVPISNHLYFYWYRQILGQKVEFLVSFYNNEISEKSEIFDDQFSVERPDGSNFTLKIRSTKLEDSAMYFCASRTTGTGGEKLFFGSGTQLSVL.

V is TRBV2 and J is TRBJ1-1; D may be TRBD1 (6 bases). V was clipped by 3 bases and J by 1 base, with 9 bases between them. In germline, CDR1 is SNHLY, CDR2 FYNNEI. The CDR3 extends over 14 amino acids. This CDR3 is CASSEDSSNTEAFF. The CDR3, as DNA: TGTGCCAGCAGTGAGGACAGCTCGAACACTGAAGCTTTCTTT. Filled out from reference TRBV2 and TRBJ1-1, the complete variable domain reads EPEVTQTPSHQVTQMGQEVILRCVPISNHLYFYWYRQILGQKVEFLVSFYNNEISEKSEIFDDQFSVERPDGSNFTLKIRSTKLEDSAMYFCASSEDSSNTEAFFGQGTRLTVV.

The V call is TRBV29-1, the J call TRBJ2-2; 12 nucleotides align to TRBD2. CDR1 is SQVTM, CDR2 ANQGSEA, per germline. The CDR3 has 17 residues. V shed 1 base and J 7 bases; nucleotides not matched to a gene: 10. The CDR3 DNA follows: TGCAGCGTTGAAGGCGGGCTAGCGGGGGGGCGCGACGGGGAGCTGTTTTTT. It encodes CSVEGGLAGGRDGELFF.

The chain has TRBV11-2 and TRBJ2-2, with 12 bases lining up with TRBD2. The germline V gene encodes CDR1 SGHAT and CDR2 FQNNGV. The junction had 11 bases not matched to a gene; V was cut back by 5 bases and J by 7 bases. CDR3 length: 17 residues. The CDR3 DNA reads TGTGCCAGCAGCAGACCTAGCGGGAGGGCCGTGGGCGGGGAGCTGTTTTTT. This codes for CASSRPSGRAVGGELFF.

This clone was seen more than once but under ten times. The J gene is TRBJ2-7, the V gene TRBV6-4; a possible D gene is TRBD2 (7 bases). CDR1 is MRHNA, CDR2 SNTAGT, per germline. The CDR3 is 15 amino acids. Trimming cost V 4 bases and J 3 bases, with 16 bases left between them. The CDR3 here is CASSVTGPGGYEQYF. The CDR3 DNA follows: TGTGCCAGCAGTGTTACAGGGCCGGGGGGCTACGAGCAGTACTTC.

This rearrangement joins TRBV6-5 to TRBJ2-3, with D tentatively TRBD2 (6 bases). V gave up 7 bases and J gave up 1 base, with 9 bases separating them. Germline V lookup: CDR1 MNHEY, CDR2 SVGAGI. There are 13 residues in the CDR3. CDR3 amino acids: CASTRDGTDTQYF. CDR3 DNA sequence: TGTGCCAGCACGCGGGATGGCACAGATACGCAGTATTTT.

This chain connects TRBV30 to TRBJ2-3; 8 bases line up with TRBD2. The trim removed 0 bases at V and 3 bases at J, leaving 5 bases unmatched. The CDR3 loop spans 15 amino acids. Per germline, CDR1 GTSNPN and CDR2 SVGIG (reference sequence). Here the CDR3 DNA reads TGTGCCTGGAGTGTCCCGGGACTAGTAACAGATACGCAGTATTTT. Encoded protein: CAWSVPGLVTDTQYF.

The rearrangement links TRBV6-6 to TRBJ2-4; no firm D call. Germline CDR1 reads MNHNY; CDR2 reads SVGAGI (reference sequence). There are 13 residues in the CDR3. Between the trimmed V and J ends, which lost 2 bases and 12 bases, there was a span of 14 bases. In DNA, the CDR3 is TGTGCCAGCAGTTACGACTTGAACGGTGCTCAGTACTTC. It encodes CASSYDLNGAQYF.

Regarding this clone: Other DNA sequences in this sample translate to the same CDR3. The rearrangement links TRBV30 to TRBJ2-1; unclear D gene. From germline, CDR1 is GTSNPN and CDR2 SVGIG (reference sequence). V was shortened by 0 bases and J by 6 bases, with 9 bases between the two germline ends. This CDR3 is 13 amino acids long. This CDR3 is CAWSVGGPNEQFF. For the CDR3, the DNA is TGTGCCTGGAGTGTTGGTGGCCCCAATGAGCAGTTCTTC.

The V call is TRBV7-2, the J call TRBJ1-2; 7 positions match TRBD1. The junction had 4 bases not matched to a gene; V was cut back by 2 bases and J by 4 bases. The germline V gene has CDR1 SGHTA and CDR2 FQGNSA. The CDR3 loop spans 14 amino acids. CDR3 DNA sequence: TGTGCCAGCAGCTTACTTGACAGGGTCTATGGCTACACCTTC. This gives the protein CASSLLDRVYGYTF.